A single sample is the source of the 28 T cell receptor beta chains below, sequenced in a study of OX40 agonist ivuxolimab in advanced cancers. Data came from immunoSEQ multiplex PCR; TCRdb stores just in-frame clones and leaves some out. The sample lists some 59,000 clones; around 90% were seen once. Specimen: CD4+ or CD8+ T cells sorted from blood, collected in a trial of the OX40 agonist ivuxolimab. The origin of the receptors is an adult with an advanced solid tumor such as melanoma, head and neck, liver or kidney cancer.

The chain has TRBV2 and TRBJ1-5; 7 bases match TRBD1. Germline assignment: CDR1 SNHLY and CDR2 FYNNEI. This CDR3 spans 15 amino acids. V was pared by 6 bases and J by 4 bases, with 9 bases of the junction left unmatched. This CDR3 reads CASSARDSINQPQHF. CDR3 sequence (DNA): TGTGCCAGCAGCGCCCGGGACAGTATTAATCAGCCCCAGCATTTT.

The rearrangement joins TRBV18 to TRBJ2-7; TRBD1 matches 9 bases. V dropped 6 bases and J dropped 5; count of bases not matched to a gene: 2. The CDR3 is made up of 12 amino acids. Germline assignment: CDR1 KGHSH and CDR2 LQKENI. CDR3 bases: TGTGCCAGCTCGTACAGGGGGCACGAGCAGTACTTC. Protein product: CASSYRGHEQYF.

This chain connects TRBV5-4 to TRBJ2-7; 7 nucleotides agree with TRBD2. The CDR3 loop spans 13 amino acids. The germline gives CDR1 SGHNT, CDR2 YYREEE (reference sequence). V was pared by 3 bases and J by 6 bases, with 6 bases of the junction left unmatched. The CDR3 nucleotides are TGTGCCAGCAGCTCCCTGGGGGGGGGCGAGCAGTACTTC. Its protein is CASSSLGGGEQYF.

The chain carries TRBV19 and TRBJ1-1; TRBD1 is a possible D gene (5 bases). Germline CDR1 is LNHDA and CDR2 is SQIVND (reference sequence). This CDR3 contains 14 residues. With 6 bases removed from V and 3 bases from J, the gap between germline ends came to 14 bases. CDR3 nucleotides: TGTGCCAGTAGAGGGGCGGGGAGGTACACTGAAGCTTTCTTT. Its translation is CASRGAGRYTEAFF.

This clone was seen just once. The CDR3 reads CSVLPPPTDTQYF. In nucleotides, the CDR3 is TGCAGCGTCCTCCCACCGCCGACAGATACGCAGTATTTT. This chain uses TRBV29-1 with TRBJ2-3, with D unclear. Germline values: CDR1 SQVTM, CDR2 ANQGSEA. CDR3 size: 13 residues. The V gene lost 6 bases and the J gene lost 3 bases, with 13 bases spanning the gap.

In DNA form, the CDR3 reads TGTGCCAGCAGTTCTCAGGGGCCCTACGAGCAGTACTTC. Protein sequence: CASSSQGPYEQYF. The chain employs TRBV6-5 and TRBJ2-7; tentative D call: TRBD1 (6 bases). The ends were cut back, 4 bases at V and 2 bases at J, with 9 bases in the middle. This CDR3 comprises 13 residues. From germline, CDR1 is MNHEY and CDR2 SVGAGI.

The V gene is TRBV27, the J gene TRBJ2-5, with D unresolved. The end of the DNA aligns better with TRBJ2-7, so the J call may be wrong. CDR3 size: 13 residues. Germline values: CDR1 MNHEY, CDR2 SMNVEV (reference sequence). The CDR3 here is CATAATGGYEQYF. The CDR3 DNA reads as TGTGCCACCGCCGCCACGGGTGGATACGAGCAGTACTTC.

The chain employs TRBV29-1 and TRBJ1-2; tentatively, D is TRBD1 (6 bases). Deletions cut 7 bases from V and 4 bases from J, with 16 bases between. Germline assignment: CDR1 SQVTM and CDR2 ANQGSEA. CDR3 length: 13 amino acids. In DNA form, the CDR3 reads TGCAGCGCCGAGGGGGAGCTGTCCTATGGCTACACCTTC. Translation gives CSAEGELSYGYTF.

V gene TRBV28 combines with J gene TRBJ1-3, with D perhaps matching TRBD1 (6 bases). Trimming removed 6 bases at V and 3 bases at J, with 12 bases between. The V gene's germline CDR1 is MDHEN and CDR2 SYDVKM. This CDR3 region has 14 residues. The CDR3 DNA sequence: TGTGCCAGCAGCGGTAGGGGGTTTGGAAACACCATATATTTT. Protein product: CASSGRGFGNTIYF.

The rearrangement uses TRBV5-6 and TRBJ2-7; TRBD2 agrees at 11 bases. Looked up from germline, CDR1 is SGHDT and CDR2 is YYEEEE. This CDR3 has 19 residues. Trimming at V came to 3 bases and at J to 4 bases, leaving 18 bases not matched to a gene. The CDR3 sequence: CASSSRGSGRALGLYEQYF. The CDR3 DNA reads TGTGCCAGCAGCTCCCGGGGTAGCGGGAGGGCCCTGGGGTTGTACGAGCAGTACTTC.

The chain couples TRBV29-1 to TRBJ2-3, with 9 bases that match TRBD2. The J segment lost 6 bases and the V segment lost 6 bases, leaving 13 bases of the junction unmatched. Germline V CDR1 and CDR2: SQVTM, ANQGSEA. The CDR3 is 15 amino acids. CDR3 amino acids: CSVGSSGGRADTQYF. CDR3 DNA: TGCAGCGTGGGTAGTTCGGGCGGGAGGGCTGATACGCAGTATTTT.

This sequence joins TRBV18 and TRBJ2-7; TRBD2 agrees at 8 bases. The trim removed 3 bases at V and 3 bases at J, leaving 10 bases unmatched. The CDR3 has 16 amino acids. Germline V CDR1 and CDR2: KGHSH, LQKENI. Here the CDR3 DNA reads TGTGCCAGCTCACCCGGGGGGGCGAGGTCTAACTACGAGCAGTACTTC. Residues: CASSPGGARSNYEQYF.

In DNA, the CDR3 is TGTGCCAGCAGCTTAAGGCCGGGGACAGGGGGCGACGAGCAGTACTTC. As protein: CASSLRPGTGGDEQYF. The rearrangement joins TRBV7-9 to TRBJ2-7; 12 bases line up with TRBD1. The CDR3 is 16 amino acids. Losses at the gene ends were 2 bases for V and 5 bases for J; bases not matched to a gene: 7. Germline assignment: CDR1 SEHNR and CDR2 FQNEAQ (reference sequence).

The chain is built from TRBV5-8 and TRBJ2-4; 9 bases line up with TRBD1. Trimming cost V 4 bases and J 7 bases; bases outside gene matches: 6. Germline CDR1 SGHTS, CDR2 YDEGEE. The CDR3 contains 14 residues. Here the CDR3 DNA reads TGTGCCAGCAGCGGGAACAGGGGGCGGAACATTCAGTACTTC. Translated: CASSGNRGRNIQYF. Drawing the rest from reference TRBV5-8 and TRBJ2-4, the complete variable domain is EAGVTQSPTHLIKTRGQQATLRCSPISGHTSVYWYQQALGLGLQFLLWYDEGEERNRGNFPPRFSGRQFPNYSSELNVNALELEDSALYLCASSGNRGRNIQYFGAGTRLSVL.

This chain uses TRBV19 with TRBJ1-2; D not certain. The CDR3 loop spans 12 amino acids. Germline values: CDR1 LNHDA, CDR2 SQIVND (reference sequence). V lost 8 bases, J lost 4 bases, and 11 bases lay in between. CDR3 loop: CASFRPPYGYTF. In nucleotides, the CDR3 is TGTGCCAGTTTTAGACCCCCCTATGGCTACACCTTC. The whole variable domain, remainder taken from reference TRBV19 and TRBJ1-2, is DGGITQSPKYLFRKEGQNVTLSCEQNLNHDAMYWYRQDPGQGLRLIYYSQIVNDFQKGDIAEGYSVSREKKESFPLTVTSAQKNPTAFYLCASFRPPYGYTFGSGTRLTVV.

The rearrangement links TRBV30 to TRBJ2-1; TRBD2 matches at 7 bases. Germline CDR1 GTSNPN, CDR2 SVGIG (reference sequence). The CDR3 runs to 14 residues. V gave up 3 bases and J gave up 4 bases; unmatched junction bases: 6. The CDR3 loop is CAWRGRGGYNEQFF. Written as DNA, the CDR3 is TGTGCCTGGAGGGGGCGCGGGGGTTACAATGAGCAGTTCTTC.

The chain recombines TRBV2 with TRBJ2-3; D uncertain. Germline values: CDR1 SNHLY, CDR2 FYNNEI. The germline V and J ends were trimmed by 6 bases and 2 bases, with 6 bases remaining between them. This CDR3 contains 12 residues. The CDR3 region has the DNA TGTGCCAGCAGAAAGGACACAGATACGCAGTATTTT. As protein: CASRKDTDTQYF.

This chain connects TRBV5-1 to TRBJ2-6; TRBD1 agrees at 8 bases. This CDR3 is built from 16 residues. Germline V CDR1 and CDR2: SGHRS, YFSETQ. With V trimmed by 7 bases and J by 0 bases, 6 bases remained unmatched. The CDR3 sequence is CASVRDRSSGANVLTF. CDR3 sequence (DNA): TGCGCCAGCGTCCGGGACAGGAGCTCTGGGGCCAACGTCCTGACTTTC.

The chain has TRBV2 and TRBJ2-1; D is undetermined. CDR1 SNHLY and CDR2 FYNNEI come from the germline V gene. Trimming shortened V by 6 bases and J by 3 bases, and 18 bases separated the two germline ends. The CDR3 is made up of 16 amino acids. The CDR3 DNA is TGTGCCAGCAGGGAAAGGATGGGTGGTGTCTACAATGAGCAGTTCTTC. Translating gives CASRERMGGVYNEQFF.

J is TRBJ1-6 and V is TRBV30; the D is unclear. Trimming took off 2 bases at V and 5 bases at J, with 13 bases between the two ends. The CDR3 loop spans 15 amino acids. Germline V CDR1 and CDR2: GTSNPN, SVGIG (reference sequence). As DNA, the CDR3 is TGTGCCTGGAGTCCTCCACAGATAAATAATTCACCCCTCCACTTT. Its protein product is CAWSPPQINNSPLHF.

The gene calls are TRBV5-1 and TRBJ1-1; 8 bases match TRBD1. CDR1 is SGHRS, CDR2 YFSETQ, per germline. J was trimmed by 0 bases and V by 4 bases; bases with no gene match: 2. The length of the CDR3 is 14 residues. The CDR3 spells CASSATGVNTEAFF. In DNA, the CDR3 is TGCGCCAGCAGCGCGACAGGGGTGAACACTGAAGCTTTCTTT.

The V and J genes are TRBV11-2 and TRBJ2-7; the D call may be TRBD1 or TRBD2 (5 bases each). This CDR3 spans 16 amino acids. CDR1 is SGHAT and CDR2 is FQNNGV in the germline V gene. V was cut by 2 bases and J by 2 bases, with 16 bases left in between. The CDR3 DNA reads TGTGCCAGCAGCTTACTTATAACTGGGACCGCCTACGAGCAGTACTTC. Its translation: CASSLLITGTAYEQYF. The variable domain in full, completed from reference TRBV11-2 and TRBJ2-7, reads EAGVAQSPRYKIIEKRQSVAFWCNPISGHATLYWYQQILGQGPKLLIQFQNNGVVDDSQLPKDRFSAERLKGVDSTLKIQPAKLEDSAVYLCASSLLITGTAYEQYFGPGTRLTVT.

The rearrangement uses TRBV6-5 and TRBJ1-1, with 9 bases lining up with TRBD1. Germline V lookup: CDR1 MNHEY, CDR2 SVGAGI. The V and J ends lost 1 base and 3 bases, in that order; junction bases with no gene match: 6. The CDR3 has 16 amino acids. Written as DNA, the CDR3 is TGTGCCAGCAGTTACTTGGGAGGACAGGGGCACACTGAAGCTTTCTTT. Its protein product is CASSYLGGQGHTEAFF.

CDR3 sequence reads: CASSSYLIPSTDTQYF. The CDR3 DNA reads as TGTGCCAGCAGTTCCTACCTTATACCTAGCACAGATACGCAGTATTTT. The chain joins TRBV28 to TRBJ2-3; D not certain. Trimming pared 4 bases from V and 0 bases from J, leaving 14 bases between. This CDR3 is built from 16 residues. Germline V CDR1 and CDR2: MDHEN, SYDVKM.

The chain recombines TRBV6-6 with TRBJ2-1, with TRBD1 identical over 9 bases. J lost 8 bases, V lost 5 bases, and 10 bases had no gene match. This CDR3 is built from 15 residues. Germline V gene data show CDR1 as MNHNY and CDR2 as SVGAGI (reference sequence). The CDR3 reads CASSRPGTGNHEQFF. The CDR3 bases are TGTGCCAGCAGTCGCCCCGGGACAGGGAATCATGAGCAGTTCTTC.

This clone came up a few times. Here the CDR3 reads CASRPIRDGNEKLFF. CDR3 coding DNA: TGTGCCAGTAGACCGATCCGGGACGGAAATGAAAAACTGTTTTTT. The rearrangement uses TRBV19 and TRBJ1-4; TRBD1 might be the D (5 bases). Germline loops: CDR1 LNHDA, CDR2 SQIVND (reference sequence). CDR3 length equals 15 residues. Trimming removed 6 bases from V and 5 bases from J, with 16 bases in between.

The rearrangement links TRBV18 to TRBJ1-5, with D possibly TRBD1 on 5 matching bases. V was trimmed by 1 base and J by 5 bases, leaving 9 bases between them. The CDR3 loop spans 14 amino acids. Germline lookup yields CDR1 KGHSH and CDR2 LQKENI. CDR3 loop: CASSPQGFDQPQHF. The CDR3 bases are TGTGCCAGCTCACCACAGGGGTTCGATCAGCCCCAGCATTTT.

The gene calls are TRBV5-6 and TRBJ2-7; no firm D call. Germline V gene data show CDR1 as SGHDT and CDR2 as YYEEEE. The germline V and J ends were trimmed by 7 bases and 0 bases, with 8 bases remaining between them. The CDR3 spans 12 residues. CDR3 nucleotides: TGTGCCAGCGCCACCCCCTCCTACGAGCAGTACTTC. It yields the protein CASATPSYEQYF.